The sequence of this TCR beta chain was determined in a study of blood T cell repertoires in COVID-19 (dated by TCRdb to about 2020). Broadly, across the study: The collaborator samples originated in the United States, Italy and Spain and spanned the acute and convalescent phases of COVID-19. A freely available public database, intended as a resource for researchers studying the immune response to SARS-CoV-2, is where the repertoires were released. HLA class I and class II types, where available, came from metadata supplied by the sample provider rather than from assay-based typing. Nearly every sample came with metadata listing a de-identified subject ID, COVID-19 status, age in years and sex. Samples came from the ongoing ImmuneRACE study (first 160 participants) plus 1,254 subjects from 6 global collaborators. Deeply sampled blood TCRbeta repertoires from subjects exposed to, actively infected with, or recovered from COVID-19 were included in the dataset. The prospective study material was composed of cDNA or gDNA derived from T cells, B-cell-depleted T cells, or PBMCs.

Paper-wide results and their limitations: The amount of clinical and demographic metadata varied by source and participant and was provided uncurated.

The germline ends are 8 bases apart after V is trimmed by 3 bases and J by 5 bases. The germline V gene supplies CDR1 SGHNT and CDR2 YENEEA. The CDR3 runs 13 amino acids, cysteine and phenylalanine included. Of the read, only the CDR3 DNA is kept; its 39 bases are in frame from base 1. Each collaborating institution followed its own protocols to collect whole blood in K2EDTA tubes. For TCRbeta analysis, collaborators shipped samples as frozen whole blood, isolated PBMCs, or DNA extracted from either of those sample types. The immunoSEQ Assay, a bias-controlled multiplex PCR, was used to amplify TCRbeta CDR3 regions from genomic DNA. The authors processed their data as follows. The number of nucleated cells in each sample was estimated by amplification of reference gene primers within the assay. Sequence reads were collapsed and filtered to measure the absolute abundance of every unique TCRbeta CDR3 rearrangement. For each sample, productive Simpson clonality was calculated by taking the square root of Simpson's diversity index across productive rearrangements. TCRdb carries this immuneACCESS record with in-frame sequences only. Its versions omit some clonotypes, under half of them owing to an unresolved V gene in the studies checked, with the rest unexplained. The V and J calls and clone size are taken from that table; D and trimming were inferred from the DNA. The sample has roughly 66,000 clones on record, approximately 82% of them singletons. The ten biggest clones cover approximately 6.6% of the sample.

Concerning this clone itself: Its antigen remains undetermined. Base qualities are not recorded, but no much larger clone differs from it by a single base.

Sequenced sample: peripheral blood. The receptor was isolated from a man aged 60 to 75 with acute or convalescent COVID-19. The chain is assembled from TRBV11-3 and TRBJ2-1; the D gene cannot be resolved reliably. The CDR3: CASSLSRNNEQFF. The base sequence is TGTGCCAGCAGCTTGAGCCGCAACAATGAGCAGTTCTTC. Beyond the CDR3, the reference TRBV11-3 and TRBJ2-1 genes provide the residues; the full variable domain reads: EAGVVQSPRYKIIEKKQPVAFWCNPISGHNTLYWYLQNLGQGPELLIRYENEEAVDDSQLPKDRFSAERLKGVDSTLKIQPAELGDSAVYLCASSLSRNNEQFFGPGTRLTVL.